This TCR beta chain was profiled in a study of OX40 agonist ivuxolimab in advanced cancers. Of note for this clone: Antigen specificity is unknown.

Study-level points and caveats: The CD4+ and CD8+ T cells in the blood had expanded clonally by week 6 at 0.1 to 3.0 mg/kg. Relative to CD4+, CD8+ T cells held more expanded clones on average.

The CDR3 sequence is 15 residues long. V dropped 3 bases and J dropped 2 bases, with 11 bases sitting between them. CDR1 is KGHSH, CDR2 LQKENI, per germline. Some clones are missing from TCRdb's copy, which holds only in-frame ones; the method was immunoSEQ multiplex PCR. This repertoire shows over 55,000 clones, about 88% found once; its top ten account for almost 4%. The chain couples TRBV18 to TRBJ1-5; D might be TRBD1 (6 bases). The TCR comes from an adult with an advanced solid tumor such as melanoma, head and neck, liver or kidney cancer. The sequencing used CD4+ or CD8+ T cells sorted from blood, collected in a trial of the OX40 agonist ivuxolimab. The CDR3 is CASSPEQGGNQPQHF. In nucleotides, the CDR3 is TGTGCCAGCTCACCCGAACAGGGAGGCAATCAGCCCCAGCATTTT. Drawing the rest from reference TRBV18 and TRBJ1-5, the complete variable domain is NAGVMQNPRHLVRRRGQEARLRCSPMKGHSHVYWYRQLPEEGLKFMVYLQKENIIDESGMPKERFSAEFPKEGPSILRIQQVVRGDSAAYFCASSPEQGGNQPQHFGDGTRLSIL.